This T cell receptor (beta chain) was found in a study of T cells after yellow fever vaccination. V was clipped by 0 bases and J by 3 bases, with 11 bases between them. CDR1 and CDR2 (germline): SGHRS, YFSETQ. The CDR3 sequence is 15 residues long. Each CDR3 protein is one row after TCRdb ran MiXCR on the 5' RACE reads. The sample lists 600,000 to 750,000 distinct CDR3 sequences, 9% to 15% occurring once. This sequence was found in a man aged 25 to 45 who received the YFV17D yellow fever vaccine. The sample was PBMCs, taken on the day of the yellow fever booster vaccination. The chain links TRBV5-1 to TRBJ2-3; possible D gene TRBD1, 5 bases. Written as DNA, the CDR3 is TGCGCCAGCAGCTTGGCCAGGCAGGGTACAGATACGCAGTATTTT. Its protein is CASSLARQGTDTQYF. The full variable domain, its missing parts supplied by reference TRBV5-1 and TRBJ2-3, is KAGVTQTPRYLIKTRGQQVTLSCSPISGHRSVSWYQQTPGQGLQFLFEYFSETQRNKGNFPGRFSGRQFSNSRSEMNVSTLELGDSALYLCASSLARQGTDTQYFGPGTRLTVL.